Each of the 22 T cell receptor beta chains below was sequenced from the same sample in a study of T cell clonality in common variable immunodeficiency. Assay: immunoSEQ multiplex PCR; the TCRdb copy retains only in-frame clones and omits some. The sample contains tens of thousands of clones, none occurring once; about 0.73% lies in the top ten. Sequencing was done on a sample of peripheral blood mononuclear cells. Every receptor here comes from a person between 18 and 69 years old in good health.

This clone was picked up many times. The CDR3 goes on 3 residues after the read ends, and that part is filled in from the germline J gene. The V and J genes are TRBV3-1 (or the pseudogene TRBV3-2) and TRBJ2-1; no clear D gene. The CDR3 is 18 residues long. Germline loops: CDR1 LGHDT, CDR2 YNNKEL (reference sequence). Trimming cost V 6 bases and J 7 bases, with 28 bases left between them. The CDR3 protein is CASSHPTYVSSDVNEQFF. Partial CDR3 DNA: TGTGCCAGCAGTCATCCCACCTACGTCAGCAGCGATGTAAATGAG.

In this sample, this clone turned up many times. The CDR3 is cut off 3 residues early in the read; its end comes from the germline J gene. This chain joins TRBV7-9 and TRBJ2-7; tentative D call: TRBD1 (5 bases). This CDR3 is built from 14 residues. V dropped 1 base and J dropped 3 bases, with 10 bases sitting between them. The germline CDR1 and CDR2 sequences are SEHNR and FQNEAQ (reference sequence). The sequenced CDR3 bases are TGTGCCAGCAGCTTAGAAGTTAGGGGCTACGAG. As protein: CASSLEVRGYE. The full CDR3 sequence reads CASSLEVRGYEQYF. The variable domain in full, with the rest retrieved from reference TRBV7-9 and TRBJ2-7, is DTGVSQNPRHKITKRGQNVTFRCDPISEHNRLYWYRQTLGQGPEFLTYFQNEAQLEKSRLLSDRFSAERPKGSFSTLEIQRTEQGDSAMYLCASSLEVRGYEQYFGPGTRLTVT.

This clone was recorded many times. CDR3 protein: CASTRGQDNYGYTF. Partial CDR3 DNA: TGTGCCAGTACCCGGGGACAGGATAACTATGGC. The chain recombines TRBV19 with TRBJ1-2; 8 nucleotides agree with TRBD1. Sequencing ends 3 residues short of the CDR3 end; the germline J gene provides the rest. The ends lost 7 bases at V and 1 base at J; junction bases unmatched: 5. The CDR3 is made up of 14 amino acids. Germline CDR1 and CDR2: LNHDA and SQIVND (reference sequence).

Many counts were recorded for this clone. The read falls 3 residues short of the CDR3 end, and the missing part is taken from the germline J gene. V usage is TRBV10-3 and J usage is TRBJ1-5; TRBD1 matches at 8 bases. V trimming: 2 bases; J trimming: 0 bases; junction bases outside the gene matches: 6. This CDR3 region has 17 residues. From germline, CDR1 is ENHRY and CDR2 SYGVKD. The CDR3 region is CAISEATGQGSNQPQHF. The part of the CDR3 DNA that was read is TGTGCCATCAGTGAGGCTACCGGACAGGGTAGCAATCAGCCC.

Remarks on this clone: The observed sequence ends 3 residues before the CDR3 terminus, with the missing tail filled in from the germline J gene. J is TRBJ2-2 and V is TRBV19, with D hard to call. Germline CDR1 and CDR2: LNHDA and SQIVND (reference sequence). V lost 4 bases, J lost 2 bases, and 14 bases lay in between. The CDR3 is 16 residues long. The CDR3 sequence is CASSSRFRANTGELFF. CDR3 DNA, as far as it was read: TGTGCCAGTAGTAGCAGGTTTAGGGCTAACACCGGGGAG.

This clone was recorded at least ten times. The CDR3 end falls 3 residues outside the read, so it is completed with the germline J gene. The chain employs TRBV7-2 and TRBJ2-2, with D tentatively TRBD1 (5 bases). The CDR3 is 14 residues long. Germline V lookup: CDR1 SGHTA, CDR2 FQGNSA. Trimming took 5 bases from V and 1 from J, leaving 8 bases between them. The covered CDR3 bases are TGTGCCAGCAGCGTGGACATGAACACCGGGGAG. It yields the protein CASSVDMNTGE. Given in full, the CDR3 is CASSVDMNTGELFF.

This clone was seen ten or more times. The read ends 3 residues shy of where the CDR3 ends; the end is completed using the germline J gene. The chain uses TRBV5-1 and TRBJ2-7, with 10 bases fitting TRBD2. Unmatched junction bases numbered 8, after V lost 0 bases and J lost 5 bases. The germline gives CDR1 SGHRS, CDR2 YFSETQ. The CDR3 length is 16 residues. The covered CDR3 bases are TGCGCCAGCAGCTTGGCGCTAGCGGGAGTAACCGACGAG. Amino acid sequence: CASSLALAGVTDE. From start to end, the CDR3 is CASSLALAGVTDEQYF.

There are many counts of this clone. The read falls 3 residues short of the CDR3 end, and the missing part is taken from the germline J gene. The rearrangement uses TRBV7-8 and TRBJ1-2; TRBD1 might be the D (6 bases). Trimming took 5 bases from V and 7 from J, leaving 20 bases between them. CDR1 and CDR2 from the germline V gene are SGHVS and FQNEAQ. This CDR3 comprises 15 residues. The CDR3 loop is CASSGIQGGVLGYTF. Partial CDR3 DNA: TGTGCCAGCAGCGGCATACAGGGAGGCGTTCTTGGC.

This clone showed up many times. The CDR3 end is not reached by the read, which stops 3 residues before it; the germline J gene fills it in. The V and J genes are TRBV6-4 and TRBJ1-2; D is perhaps TRBD1 (5 bases). The CDR3 is 15 residues long. From germline, CDR1 is MRHNA and CDR2 SNTAGT. V was cut by 5 bases and J by 2 bases, with 15 bases left in between. CDR3 bases read: TGTGCCAGCAGTAATACCCTCTGGGGCAACTATGGC. Translated, it gives CASSNTLWGNYG. The full CDR3 protein is CASSNTLWGNYGYTF.

This clone has at least ten counts. The CDR3 goes on 3 residues after the read ends, and that part is filled in from the germline J gene. The rearrangement uses TRBV5-1 and TRBJ1-4; D call uncertain. V was pared by 4 bases and J by 3 bases, with 16 bases between. The germline gives CDR1 SGHRS, CDR2 YFSETQ. CDR3 length: 16 residues. CDR3 in amino acids: CASSPPAGIANEKLFF. The CDR3 bases that were read are TGCGCCAGCAGCCCGCCCGCGGGGATCGCTAATGAAAAA.

This clone was counted ten times or more. The CDR3 goes on 3 residues after the read ends, and that part is filled in from the germline J gene. The chain combines TRBV6-1 with TRBJ1-2; 8 positions agree with TRBD1. The CDR3 is 14 residues long. Per germline, CDR1 MNHNS and CDR2 SASEGT. This CDR3 is CASSDYQGASPYTF. Partial CDR3 DNA: TGTGCCAGCAGTGACTATCAGGGGGCATCTCCC.

Points on this clone: The CDR3 extends 3 residues past the end of the read, so its final part is completed from the germline J gene. J is TRBJ2-4 and V is TRBV30, with D tentatively TRBD1 (6 bases). The CDR3 contains 14 residues. The V gene's germline CDR1 is GTSNPN and CDR2 SVGIG (reference sequence). The sequenced part of the CDR3 DNA is TGTGCCTGGATCAGGGGTCAGGGACGGAGTGGT. Its protein product is CAWIRGQGRSG. In full, the CDR3 is CAWIRGQGRSGQYF.

This clone was seen ten or more times. The read stops 3 residues short of the end of the CDR3; the missing end is completed from the germline J gene. The chain couples TRBV3-1 (or the pseudogene TRBV3-2) to TRBJ2-1; a weak D match, TRBD2 (6 bases). Trimming left V 5 bases short and J 4 bases short, with 15 bases between. Germline values: CDR1 LGHDT, CDR2 YNNKEL (reference sequence). The CDR3 contains 15 residues. The CDR3 loop is CASSSDGTAYNEQFF. The sequenced CDR3 bases are TGTGCCAGCAGCTCTGACGGGACTGCGTACAATGAG.

The table lists this clone with many counts. The missing CDR3 end, 3 residues past where the read stops, is filled in from the germline J gene. The chain links TRBV19 to TRBJ2-7; D gene ambiguous. This CDR3 is built from 12 residues. Trimming pared 5 bases from V and 1 base from J, leaving 6 bases between. In germline, CDR1 is LNHDA, CDR2 SQIVND (reference sequence). The CDR3 DNA, read in part, is TGTGCCAGTAGTGTTTCATCCTACGAG. Encoded protein: CASSVSSYE. The entire CDR3 is CASSVSSYEQYF.

This clone was seen ten or more times. This CDR3 is CSVEDRVDEQYF. CDR3 DNA, as far as it was read: TGCAGCGTTGAGGACAGGGTTGACGAG. The chain employs TRBV29-1 and TRBJ2-7; 8 nucleotides align to TRBD1. The read is 3 residues too short to cover the CDR3 end, so that end is filled in from the germline J gene. Germline-derived CDR1 and CDR2 are SQVTM and ANQGSEA. CDR3 length: 12 amino acids. The V segment lost 3 bases and the J segment 5 bases; nucleotides outside the gene matches: 3.

This clone was found many times. The read terminates 3 residues ahead of where the CDR3 ends, so the germline J gene completes it. The rearrangement links TRBV20-1 to TRBJ2-3, with TRBD2 matching over 10 bases. Trimming cost V 0 bases and J 1 base; bases outside gene matches: 1. CDR1 and CDR2 (germline): DFQATT, SNEGSKA (reference sequence). The CDR3 sequence is 15 residues long. The chain's CDR3 is CSARDSGRGTDTQYF. CDR3 DNA, as far as it was read: TGCAGTGCTAGAGACAGCGGGAGGGGCACAGATACG.

This clone was counted at least ten times. Read sequence stops 3 residues before the CDR3 end, and the germline J gene provides the missing end. The chain has TRBV5-1 and TRBJ2-1; D not certain. V lost 0 bases and J lost 1, with 8 bases in between. CDR3 length: 15 amino acids. Germline CDR1 is SGHRS and CDR2 is YFSETQ. CDR3: CASSLASPSYNEQFF. Incomplete CDR3 DNA: TGCGCCAGCAGCTTGGCCAGTCCGTCCTACAATGAG.

This clone was picked up many times. The read terminates 3 residues before the CDR3 end, so the remaining end is supplied by the germline J gene. The rearrangement joins TRBV20-1 to TRBJ2-7, with TRBD2 as a possible D gene (7 bases). From germline, CDR1 is DFQATT and CDR2 SNEGSKA (reference sequence). Trimming took off 2 bases at V and 0 bases at J, with 23 bases between the two ends. The CDR3 covers 18 residues. The CDR3: CSARPPGRGYVSSYEQYF. The covered CDR3 bases are TGCAGTGCTAGACCCCCGGGGAGGGGGTATGTAAGCTCCTACGAG.

This clone was seen many times. The CDR3 end is not reached by the read, which stops 3 residues before it; the germline J gene fills it in. This chain connects TRBV2 to TRBJ1-2, with D possibly matching TRBD1 (5 bases). CDR3 length: 13 amino acids. The ends were cut back, 6 bases at V and 3 bases at J, with 11 bases in the middle. Germline CDR1 reads SNHLY; CDR2 reads FYNNEI. The CDR3 is CASRGWGDYGYTF. CDR3 DNA, as far as it was read: TGTGCCAGCAGGGGCTGGGGGGACTATGGC.

Comments on this clone: Coverage ceases 3 residues before the CDR3 finishes, and the germline J gene fills in the end. This chain connects TRBV6-2 or TRBV6-3 to TRBJ1-2, with D perhaps matching TRBD1 (5 bases). Germline CDR1 MNHEY, CDR2 SVGEGT. The CDR3 consists of 16 residues. This CDR3 is CASSPRLAGHYNDYTF. The part of the CDR3 DNA that was read is TGTGCCAGCAGTCCTAGACTAGCGGGGCACTACAATGAC.

At least ten counts were recorded for this clone. The sequenced fragment ends 3 residues before the CDR3 boundary, so the rest is inferred from the germline J gene. The rearrangement uses TRBV30 and TRBJ1-5; D may be TRBD1 (5 bases). This CDR3 region has 14 residues. Trimming pared 5 bases from V and 6 bases from J, leaving 17 bases between. Germline-derived CDR1 and CDR2 are GTSNPN and SVGIG (reference sequence). The covered CDR3 bases are TGTGCCTGGGACGAGGGCCCGGGGGGTCAGCCC. It yields the protein CAWDEGPGGQP. The entire CDR3 is CAWDEGPGGQPQHF.

This clone was observed at least ten times. The CDR3 end falls 3 residues outside the read, so it is completed with the germline J gene. V is TRBV19 and J is TRBJ1-4, with TRBD1 matching 7 bases. Germline-derived CDR1 and CDR2 are LNHDA and SQIVND (reference sequence). The V segment lost 4 bases and the J segment 0 bases; nucleotides outside the gene matches: 5. The CDR3 is 16 amino acids. The CDR3 protein is CASSTRDSATNEKLFF. The DNA read from the CDR3 is TGTGCCAGTAGTACCCGGGACAGTGCAACTAATGAAAAA.